The 3 T cell receptor beta chains listed next were all sequenced from one sample in a study of response to subunit inactivated influenza vaccine. TCRdb reprocessed the RT-PCR reads via MiXCR and lists one record per CDR3 protein. This sample yields fewer than 700,000 distinct CDR3 sequences, of which over 10% are seen a single time; around 14% belongs to the top ten. This specimen consisted of PBMCs from blood, obtained about 40 days after vaccination. The receptors were sampled from a man aged 50-60 years who received an inactivated influenza vaccine.

This clonotype has ten or more counts. V is TRBV6-5 and J is TRBJ1-4; 10 bases are a match to TRBD1. The CDR3 loop spans 16 amino acids. The germline V gene encodes CDR1 MNHEY and CDR2 SVGAGI. The ends lost 1 base at V and 8 bases at J; junction bases unmatched: 7. CDR3 bases: TGTGCCAGCAGTTACTATCGGACAGGGGGGAACGAAAAACTGTTTTTT. It yields the protein CASSYYRTGGNEKLFF.

This clonotype was seen a few times. The rearrangement links TRBV9 to TRBJ2-1; 11 bases line up with TRBD2. The length of the CDR3 is 18 residues. CDR1 and CDR2 (germline): SGDLS, YYNGEE. V lost 0 bases to trimming and J lost 3 bases; unmatched junction nucleotides: 8. CDR3 in amino acids: CASSVGVTSGGGYNEQFF. DNA of the CDR3: TGTGCCAGCAGCGTAGGTGTAACTAGCGGGGGTGGCTACAATGAGCAGTTCTTC. Together with reference TRBV9 and TRBJ2-1, the CDR3 gives the full variable domain: DSGVTQTPKHLITATGQRVTLRCSPRSGDLSVYWYQQSLDQGLQFLIQYYNGEERAKGNILERFSAQQFPDLHSELNLSSLELGDSALYFCASSVGVTSGGGYNEQFFGPGTRLTVL.

The chain is built from TRBV6-2 or TRBV6-3 and TRBJ2-1, with 11 bases aligning to TRBD2. V lost 5 bases to trimming and J lost 2 bases; unmatched junction nucleotides: 8. This CDR3 has 17 residues. CDR1 and CDR2 from the germline V gene are MNHEY and SVGEGT. The CDR3 sequence: CASSSIAGGGTYNEQFF. The CDR3 DNA sequence: TGTGCCAGCAGTAGTATAGCGGGAGGGGGAACCTACAATGAGCAGTTCTTC.